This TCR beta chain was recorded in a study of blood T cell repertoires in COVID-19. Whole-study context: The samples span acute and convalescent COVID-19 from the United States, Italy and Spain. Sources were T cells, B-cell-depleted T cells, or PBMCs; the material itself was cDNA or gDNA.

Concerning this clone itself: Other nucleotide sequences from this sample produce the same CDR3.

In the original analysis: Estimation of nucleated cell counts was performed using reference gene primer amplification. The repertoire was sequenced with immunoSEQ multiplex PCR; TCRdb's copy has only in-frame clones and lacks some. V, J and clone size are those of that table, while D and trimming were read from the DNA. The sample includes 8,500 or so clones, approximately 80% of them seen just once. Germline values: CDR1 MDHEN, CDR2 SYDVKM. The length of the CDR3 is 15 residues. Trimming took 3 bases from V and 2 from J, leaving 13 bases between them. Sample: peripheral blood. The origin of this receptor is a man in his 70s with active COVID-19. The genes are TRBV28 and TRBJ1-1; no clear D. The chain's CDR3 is CASSFYSGVNTEAFF. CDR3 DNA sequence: TGTGCCAGCAGTTTTTATTCCGGAGTAAACACTGAAGCTTTCTTT.